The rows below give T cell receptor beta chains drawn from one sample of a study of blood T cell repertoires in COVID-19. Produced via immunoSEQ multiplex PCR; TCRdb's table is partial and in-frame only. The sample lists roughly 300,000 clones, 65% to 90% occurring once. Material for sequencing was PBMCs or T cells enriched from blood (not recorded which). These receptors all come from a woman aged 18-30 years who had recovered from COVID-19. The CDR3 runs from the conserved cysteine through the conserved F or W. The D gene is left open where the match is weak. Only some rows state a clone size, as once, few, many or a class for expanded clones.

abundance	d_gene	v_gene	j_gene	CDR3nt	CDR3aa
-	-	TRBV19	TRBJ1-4	TGTGCCAGTACCCAGGGGTACGAAAAACTGTTTTTT	CASTQGYEKLFF
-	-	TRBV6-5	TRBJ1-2	TGTGCCAGCAGTTACTCGACAGGTGGCTACACCTTC	CASSYSTGGYTF
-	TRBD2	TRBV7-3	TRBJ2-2	TGTGCCAGCAGCCCTTCTCGACTAGCGGGAGGGGAGCTGTTTTTT	CASSPSRLAGGELFF
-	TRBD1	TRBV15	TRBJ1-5	TGTGCCACCAGCAGAGAGGACAGGGGCGTTAATCAGCCCCAGCATTTT	CATSREDRGVNQPQHF
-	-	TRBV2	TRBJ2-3	TGTGCCAGCAGTGAAGCGGAGGGGTACACAGATACGCAGTATTTT	CASSEAEGYTDTQYF
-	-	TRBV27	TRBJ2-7	TGTGCCAGCAGTTTGTCCAGATCCAACGAGCAGTACTTC	CASSLSRSNEQYF
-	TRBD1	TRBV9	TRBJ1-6	TGTGCCAGCAGCGTAGAAGGCAGGGGGGATTCACCCCTCCACTTT	CASSVEGRGDSPLHF
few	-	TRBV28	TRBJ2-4	TGTGCCAGCTCGCTGGGTACCGAAGTAAGGGGGGGAAACATTCAGTACTTC	CASSLGTEVRGGNIQYF
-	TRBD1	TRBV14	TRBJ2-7	TGTGCCAGCAGCCAAGGGACAGGGGAGCCCCACGAGCAGTACTTC	CASSQGTGEPHEQYF
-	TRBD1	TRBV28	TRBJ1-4	TGTGCCAGCAGTTTAATAGGACAGGGGAATGAAAAACTGTTTTTT	CASSLIGQGNEKLFF
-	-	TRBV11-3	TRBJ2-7	TGTGCCAGCAGCCCGGGACAATCCTCCTACGAGCAGTACTTC	CASSPGQSSYEQYF
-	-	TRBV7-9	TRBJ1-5	TGTGCCAGCAGCTTAACGGGGAGGGAGCCCCAGCATTTT	CASSLTGREPQHF
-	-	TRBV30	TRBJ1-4	TGTGCCTGGAGTGTACAGGGCTTCGGTGAAAAACTGTTTTTT	CAWSVQGFGEKLFF
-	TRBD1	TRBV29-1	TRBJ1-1	TGCAGCGTTTATACAGGGGTAGGAACTTTCTTT	CSVYTGVGTFF
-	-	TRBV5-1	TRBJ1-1	TGCGCCAGCAGCTTAGAATTCCGGGGGGAGAACACTGAAGCTTTCTTT	CASSLEFRGENTEAFF
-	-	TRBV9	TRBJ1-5	TGTGCCAGCAGCAAAGGGGGCAATCAGCCCCAGCATTTT	CASSKGGNQPQHF
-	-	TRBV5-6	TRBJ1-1	TGTGCCAGCAGCCCACTCCAGGGAATTAATGAAGCTTTCTTT	CASSPLQGINEAFF
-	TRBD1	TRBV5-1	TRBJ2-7	TGCGCCAGCAACTCGGGACAGGAAGAGGCCGAGCAGTACTTC	CASNSGQEEAEQYF
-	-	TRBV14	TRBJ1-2	TGTGCCAGCAGCCAAGATCCCTCGACAGGTTTCTATGGCTACACCTTC	CASSQDPSTGFYGYTF
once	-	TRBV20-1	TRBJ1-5	TGCAGTGCTAGTCCGCCAGGCAATCAGCCCCAGCATTTT	CSASPPGNQPQHF
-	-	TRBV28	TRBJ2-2	TGTGCCATGCGGGACCCGAACACCGGGGAGCTGTTTTTT	CAMRDPNTGELFF
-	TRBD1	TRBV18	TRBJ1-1	TGTGCCAGCTCACCCGGACAGGGGGAGATAGAAGCTTTCTTT	CASSPGQGEIEAFF
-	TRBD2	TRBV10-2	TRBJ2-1	TGCGCCAGCCGGGGCGGGGGGAATGAGCAGTTCTTC	CASRGGGNEQFF
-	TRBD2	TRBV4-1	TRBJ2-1	TGCGCCAGCAGCAGACTAGCGGGGGGTTCGGGCAATGAGCAGTTCTTC	CASSRLAGGSGNEQFF
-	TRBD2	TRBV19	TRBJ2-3	TGTGCCAGTACAGGGACTAGCGGGGGACGAGATACGCAGTATTTT	CASTGTSGGRDTQYF
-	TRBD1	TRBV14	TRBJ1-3	TGTGCCAGCAGCCATAACCAGGGGGCCCCGATCTCTGGAAACACCATATATTTT	CASSHNQGAPISGNTIYF
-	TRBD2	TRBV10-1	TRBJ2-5	TGCGCCAGCAGTGATGGGCTAGCGGGCCAAGAGACCCAGTACTTC	CASSDGLAGQETQYF
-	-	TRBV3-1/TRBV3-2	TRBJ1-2	TGTGCCAGCAGCCAAGATTCCCTGGGGGGTTATGGCTACACCTTC	CASSQDSLGGYGYTF
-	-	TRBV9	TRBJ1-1	TGTGCCAGCAGCGTGGGGGCGAACACTGAAGCTTTCTTT	CASSVGANTEAFF
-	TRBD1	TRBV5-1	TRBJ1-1	TGCGCCAGCAGCGGCCACCGACAGGGACGGAACACTGAAGCTTTCTTT	CASSGHRQGRNTEAFF
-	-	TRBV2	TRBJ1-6	TGTGCCAGCAGTTCTGACATCTCCTATAATTCACCCCTCCACTTT	CASSSDISYNSPLHF
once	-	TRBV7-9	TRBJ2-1	TGTGCCAGCAGCTTAGGGAGGTCCTACAATGAGCAGTTCTTC	CASSLGRSYNEQFF
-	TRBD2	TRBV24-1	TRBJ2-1	TGTGCCACCAGTGACGTAGCGGGAACCTCCTACAATGAGCAGTTCTTC	CATSDVAGTSYNEQFF
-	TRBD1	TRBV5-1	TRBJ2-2	TGCGCCAGCAGCTTAGACGGGACAGGGGCTAACACCGGGGAGCTGTTTTTT	CASSLDGTGANTGELFF
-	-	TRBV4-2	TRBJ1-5	TGTGCCAGCAGCCAAGATTACCCCCGGCAGCCCCAGCATTTT	CASSQDYPRQPQHF
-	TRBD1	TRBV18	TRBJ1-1	TGTGCCAGCTCACCACGAGGAGAGGGGGCAAGAGCGAACACTGAAGCTTTCTTT	CASSPRGEGARANTEAFF
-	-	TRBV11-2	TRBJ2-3	TGTGCCAGCAGCTTATCATTGTCAGATACGCAGTATTTT	CASSLSLSDTQYF
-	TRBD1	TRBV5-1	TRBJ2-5	TGCGCCAGCAGCTTTACAGGGGGCTCAGAGACCCAGTACTTC	CASSFTGGSETQYF
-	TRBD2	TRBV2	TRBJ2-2	TGTGCCAGCATAGAGACTAGCACGAACACCGGGGAGCTGTTTTTT	CASIETSTNTGELFF
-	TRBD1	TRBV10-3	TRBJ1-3	TGTGCCATCAACCAGGGGGCCCCTGGAAACACCATATATTTT	CAINQGAPGNTIYF
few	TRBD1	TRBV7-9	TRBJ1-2	TGTGCCAGCAGCCCCGGGACAGGCTATGGCTACACCTTC	CASSPGTGYGYTF
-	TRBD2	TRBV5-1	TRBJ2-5	TGCGCCAGCAGCTTGGCCAGACTAGCGGGAGCCCCTTGGTACCAAGAGACCCAGTACTTC	CASSLARLAGAPWYQETQYF
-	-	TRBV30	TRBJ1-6	TGTGCCTGGAGTGATCGTCGGGGGGGAATTAATTCACCCCTCCACTTT	CAWSDRRGGINSPLHF
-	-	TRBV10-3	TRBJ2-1	TGTGCCATCAGGGGCGACAGCATCTCCTACAATGAGCAGTTCTTC	CAIRGDSISYNEQFF